This T cell receptor (beta chain) was captured in a study of control samples from healthy donors and cancer patients. Repertoires were generated with immunoSEQ multiplex PCR, while TCRdb's copy carries only in-frame clones and drops some. The profile covers about 130,000 clones, with over 75% appearing a single time and 2% to 3% taken by the ten largest. In germline, CDR1 is SGHDN, CDR2 FVKESK. This CDR3 is built from 13 residues. The germline V and J ends were trimmed by 1 base and 9 bases, with 10 bases remaining between them. The chain employs TRBV14 and TRBJ2-1; D call uncertain. The sequenced sample consisted of blood. This sequence was found in a young man in good health. CDR3: CASSQVRETEQFF. The CDR3 coding sequence is TGTGCCAGCAGCCAAGTACGCGAAACTGAGCAGTTCTTC. Full variable domain (remainder filled in from reference TRBV14 and TRBJ2-1): EAGVTQFPSHSVIEKGQTVTLRCDPISGHDNLYWYRRVMGKEIKFLLHFVKESKQDESGMPNNRFLAERTGGTYSTLKVQPAELEDSGVYFCASSQVRETEQFFGPGTRLTVL.